The rows below give T cell receptor beta chains drawn from one sample of a study of PD-1 blockade in mismatch repair-deficient tumors. The data were produced by immunoSEQ multiplex PCR, yet TCRdb's version contains in-frame clones alone and is incomplete. Of tens of thousands of clones listed, around 80% are singletons. Sequencing used peripheral blood, obtained 4 weeks after starting pembrolizumab. The receptors here all came from an adult with mismatch repair-deficient cancer. Each CDR3 is given with its conserved first and last residue. The order of the fields is J gene, V gene, D gene, clone size, CDR3 protein, CDR3 DNA. The D gene is left open where the match is weak. Clone size appears in some rows only: once, few, many, or a class for an expanded clone.

J gene: TRBJ2-5
V gene: TRBV7-7
D gene: TRBD1
clone size: -
CDR3 protein: CASSGQGGETQYF
CDR3 DNA: TGTGCTAGCAGCGGACAGGGAGGAGAGACCCAGTACTTC

J gene: TRBJ2-7
V gene: TRBV11-1
D gene: -
clone size: -
CDR3 protein: CASSFLTGDEPYF
CDR3 DNA: TGTGCCAGCAGCTTTTTAACCGGGGACGAGCCGTACTTC

J gene: TRBJ2-5
V gene: TRBV7-2
D gene: TRBD1
clone size: -
CDR3 protein: CASSQGQGGRETQYF
CDR3 DNA: TGTGCCAGCAGCCAGGGACAGGGGGGGAGAGAGACCCAGTACTTC

J gene: TRBJ2-5
V gene: TRBV11-2
D gene: -
clone size: -
CDR3 protein: CASSLGHQETQYF
CDR3 DNA: TGTGCCAGCAGCTTAGGTCATCAAGAGACCCAGTACTTC

J gene: TRBJ2-5
V gene: TRBV10-3
D gene: TRBD2
clone size: few
CDR3 protein: CAISGTSGRRGETQYF
CDR3 DNA: TGTGCCATCAGCGGGACTAGCGGGAGAAGAGGAGAGACCCAGTACTTC

J gene: TRBJ1-1
V gene: TRBV19
D gene: -
clone size: -
CDR3 protein: CASSPRGLSDSNTEAFF
CDR3 DNA: TGTGCCAGTAGTCCCCGGGGACTTTCGGACAGTAACACTGAAGCTTTCTTT

J gene: TRBJ2-7
V gene: TRBV7-3
D gene: -
clone size: -
CDR3 protein: CASSLGPTSYEQYF
CDR3 DNA: TGTGCCAGCAGCCTTGGACCTACCTCCTACGAGCAGTACTTC

J gene: TRBJ2-7
V gene: TRBV5-6
D gene: -
clone size: -
CDR3 protein: CASIPIAVAYEQYF
CDR3 DNA: TGTGCCAGCATCCCCATAGCGGTAGCCTACGAGCAGTACTTC

J gene: TRBJ2-7
V gene: TRBV6-1
D gene: TRBD2
clone size: once
CDR3 protein: CASSQRAGVYEQYF
CDR3 DNA: TGTGCCAGCAGTCAGCGGGCGGGAGTATACGAGCAGTACTTC

J gene: TRBJ2-5
V gene: TRBV11-3
D gene: -
clone size: once
CDR3 protein: CASSSWTEETQYF
CDR3 DNA: TGTGCCAGCAGCTCTTGGACGGAAGAGACCCAGTACTTC

J gene: TRBJ2-7
V gene: TRBV5-4
D gene: -
clone size: many
CDR3 protein: CASSPWMAGAYEQYF
CDR3 DNA: TGTGCCAGCAGCCCGTGGATGGCAGGGGCCTACGAGCAGTACTTC

J gene: TRBJ2-7
V gene: TRBV4-1
D gene: -
clone size: few
CDR3 protein: CASSQESGTRYEQYF
CDR3 DNA: TGCGCCAGCAGCCAAGAGTCGGGAACTAGGTACGAGCAGTACTTC

J gene: TRBJ2-1
V gene: TRBV5-8
D gene: -
clone size: -
CDR3 protein: CASSLVVGEAWQFF
CDR3 DNA: TGTGCCAGCAGCTTGGTAGTCGGGGAGGCTTGGCAGTTCTTC

J gene: TRBJ2-7
V gene: TRBV4-3
D gene: TRBD1
clone size: -
CDR3 protein: CASSQAGTGAHEQYF
CDR3 DNA: TGCGCCAGCAGCCAAGCAGGGACAGGGGCCCACGAGCAGTACTTC

J gene: TRBJ1-5
V gene: TRBV27
D gene: -
clone size: -
CDR3 protein: CASSLRGGGNQPQHF
CDR3 DNA: TGTGCCAGCAGCCTCAGGGGAGGTGGCAATCAGCCCCAGCATTTT

J gene: TRBJ2-1
V gene: TRBV7-9
D gene: TRBD2
clone size: few
CDR3 protein: CASSLRASGNNEQFF
CDR3 DNA: TGTGCCAGCAGCCTCCGGGCTAGCGGAAACAATGAGCAGTTCTTC

J gene: TRBJ2-7
V gene: TRBV27
D gene: TRBD2
clone size: -
CDR3 protein: CASRLAGGHAYEQYF
CDR3 DNA: TGTGCCAGCAGACTAGCGGGAGGGCACGCCTACGAGCAGTACTTC

J gene: TRBJ1-1
V gene: TRBV27
D gene: -
clone size: few
CDR3 protein: CASIPSRAMNTEAFF
CDR3 DNA: TGTGCCAGCATACCCTCTCGGGCCATGAACACTGAAGCTTTCTTT

J gene: TRBJ1-5
V gene: TRBV10-3
D gene: -
clone size: -
CDR3 protein: CAISETSDQPQHF
CDR3 DNA: TGTGCCATCAGTGAAACCAGCGATCAGCCCCAGCATTTT

J gene: TRBJ2-1
V gene: TRBV27
D gene: TRBD2
clone size: -
CDR3 protein: CASQAGGFLTSGSYEQFF
CDR3 DNA: TGTGCCAGCCAGGCAGGGGGCTTCTTGACTAGCGGGAGTTATGAGCAGTTCTTC